What follows is one T cell receptor (beta chain) and its context. Participant ages covered about 18 to 89 years across 20 to 25 US areas. These data come from a study of blood T cell repertoires in COVID-19. Looking at the study overall: Two negative PCRs, clearance, or symptom resolution characterized the recovered Cohort 3 donors.

The table came from immunoSEQ multiplex PCR; TCRdb's copy has only in-frame clones and leaves some out. The data show about 170,000 clones, about 80% seen once. Per germline, CDR1 SGHKS and CDR2 YYEKEE (reference sequence). This CDR3 has 12 residues. With V trimmed by 7 bases and J by 8 bases, 5 bases remained unmatched. The V and J genes are TRBV5-5 and TRBJ2-1, with TRBD1 identical over 8 bases. The source material was PBMCs or T cells enriched from blood (not recorded which). This clonotype was sampled from a woman between 65 and 79 years old in a cohort exposed to, infected with or recovered from COVID-19 (not recorded which). The CDR3 loop is CASCYRGDEQFF. CDR3 nucleotides: TGTGCCAGCTGCTACAGGGGGGATGAGCAGTTCTTC.